One sample yielded the 3 T cell receptor beta chains listed below, sequenced in a study of T cells in Graves' hyperthyroidism and ophthalmopathy. Amplified TCR beta CDR3 regions came from RNA transcripts. The study used the HTBI primer set for a first-round RT-PCR of the TCR CDR3. Via MiXCR, TCRdb re-called the multiplex PCR reads, giving one row per CDR3 protein. The table shows roughly 750,000 distinct CDR3 sequences, with about 17% occurring only once. The specimen sequenced was blood. Receptors were obtained from a young man with Graves' hyperthyroidism.

The CDR3 loop reads CASSDRTGGRREQYF. The CDR3 DNA reads as TGTGCCAGCAGCGACCGGACAGGGGGCCGGAGGGAGCAGTACTTC. The chain recombines TRBV11-2 with TRBJ2-7; 11 bases agree with TRBD1. CDR3 length: 15 amino acids. From germline, CDR1 is SGHAT and CDR2 FQNNGV. V lost 5 bases to trimming and J lost 7 bases; unmatched junction nucleotides: 10.

In this sample, this clonotype turned up many times. The rearrangement joins TRBV27 to TRBJ1-5; TRBD1 is a possible D gene (6 bases). The CDR3 loop spans 13 amino acids. The germline gives CDR1 MNHEY, CDR2 SMNVEV (reference sequence). V was shortened by 4 bases and J by 5 bases, with 9 bases between the two germline ends. The DNA for the CDR3 is TGTGCCAGCAGTTGGGGGCGGGATCAGCCCCAGCATTTT. This translates into CASSWGRDQPQHF.

The chain combines TRBV14 with TRBJ2-1; the match to TRBD2 covers 10 bases. This CDR3 contains 19 residues. V shed 0 bases, J shed 6 bases, and the junction held 14 bases outside the gene matches. From germline, CDR1 is SGHDN and CDR2 FVKESK. Here the CDR3 reads CASSQDRSGRARWCNEQFF. For the CDR3, the DNA is TGTGCCAGCAGCCAAGATCGGAGCGGGAGGGCCCGATGGTGCAATGAGCAGTTCTTC.